The rows below give T cell receptor beta chains drawn from one sample of a study of cytomegalovirus exposure and HLA in healthy donors. Clones were read by immunoSEQ multiplex PCR, and TCRdb kept only the in-frame ones, dropping some. The data contain about 93,000 clones, approximately 69% of them singletons. Sequenced sample: PBMCs. These receptor sequences come from a boy aged 5-17 years in good health and CMV-seropositive. Each CDR3 is given with its conserved first and last residue. D genes are given only for firm matches. For some rows the clone size is stated as once, few or many, or as a class when expanded; others skip it.

NA,TRBJ1-2,NA,TRBV6-5,CASSYLAGSDGYTF,TGTGCCAGCAGTTACCTGGCAGGGTCGGATGGCTACACCTTC
NA,TRBJ1-2,NA,TRBV19,CASSIGSRASYTF,TGTGCCAGTAGTATAGGTAGCCGCGCAAGCTACACCTTC
NA,TRBJ2-1,NA,TRBV5-3,CARSLDYPVKNEQFF,TGTGCCAGAAGCCTCGACTACCCGGTAAAAAATGAGCAGTTCTTC
NA,TRBJ2-2,few,TRBV2,CASSESQPSRSGELFF,TGTGCCAGCAGTGAAAGTCAACCAAGTCGTAGCGGGGAGCTGTTTTTT
NA,TRBJ2-3,NA,TRBV5-6,CASSFRGVRSTDTQYF,TGTGCCAGCAGTTTCAGGGGGGTCCGAAGCACAGATACGCAGTATTTT
TRBD2,TRBJ2-5,NA,TRBV10-1,CASSDSGTTQETQYF,TGCGCCAGCAGTGATTCCGGGACTACCCAAGAGACCCAGTACTTC
TRBD1,TRBJ2-2,NA,TRBV6-6,CASSWTGSTGELFF,TGTGCCAGCAGTTGGACAGGGAGCACCGGGGAGCTGTTTTTT
TRBD1,TRBJ1-1,once,TRBV5-1,CASSLTGGPEAFF,TGCGCCAGCAGCTTAACAGGGGGCCCTGAAGCTTTCTTT
NA,TRBJ1-4,NA,TRBV19,CASSLNRATNEKLFF,TGTGCCAGTAGTCTAAACAGGGCAACTAATGAAAAACTGTTTTTT
TRBD2,TRBJ2-3,NA,TRBV18,CASSPLAGGFDTQYF,TGTGCCAGCTCACCACTAGCGGGAGGTTTCGATACGCAGTATTTT
NA,TRBJ1-3,NA,TRBV29-1,CSALIGRGGNTIYF,TGCAGCGCTTTGATTGGGAGGGGAGGAAACACCATATATTTT
NA,TRBJ1-2,NA,TRBV7-9,CASSAEGGSGYTF,TGTGCCAGCAGCGCCGAAGGAGGCAGTGGCTACACCTTC
NA,TRBJ2-5,NA,TRBV19,CASSNLGTSEETQYF,TGTGCCAGTAGCAACCTCGGGACTTCCGAAGAGACCCAGTACTTC
NA,TRBJ1-5,NA,TRBV29-1,CSVQASSNQPQHF,TGCAGCGTACAGGCTTCGAGCAATCAGCCCCAGCATTTT
NA,TRBJ1-1,NA,TRBV6-5,CASSSTETEAFF,TGTGCCAGCAGTTCTACAGAGACTGAAGCTTTCTTT
TRBD2,TRBJ2-5,few,TRBV15,CATSRRLAGQETQYF,TGTGCCACCAGCCGTCGACTAGCGGGACAAGAGACCCAGTACTTC
NA,TRBJ1-5,NA,TRBV5-4,CASRRDNQPQHF,TGTGCCTCCCGCAGGGACAATCAGCCCCAGCATTTT
TRBD2,TRBJ2-3,few,TRBV4-2,CASSQVMVGGVSTDTQYF,TGTGCCAGCAGCCAAGTCATGGTCGGGGGGGTGAGCACAGATACGCAGTATTTT
TRBD1,TRBJ1-6,NA,TRBV5-1,CASKVGTGVNSPLHF,TGCGCCAGCAAGGTCGGGACAGGAGTGAATTCACCCCTCCACTTT
TRBD1,TRBJ1-4,few,TRBV27,CASSFRQGFEKLFF,TGTGCCAGCAGTTTCAGACAGGGGTTTGAAAAACTGTTTTTT
TRBD2,TRBJ2-7,NA,TRBV6-6,CATGGTLSYEQYF,TGTGCCACCGGGGGGACTCTCTCCTACGAGCAGTACTTC
TRBD1,TRBJ2-1,NA,TRBV7-7,CASSPSLGTGDPNEQFF,TGTGCTAGCAGCCCTAGCCTCGGGACAGGGGATCCCAATGAGCAGTTCTTC
NA,TRBJ2-7,few,TRBV5-4,CASSRQGRNEQYF,TGTGCCAGCAGCCGCCAGGGGCGGAACGAGCAGTACTTC
NA,TRBJ2-7,NA,TRBV6-1,CASSVRRDGLEQYF,TGTGCCAGCAGTGTCCGGCGGGATGGGCTCGAGCAGTACTTC
TRBD1,TRBJ2-7,NA,TRBV27,CASSVSTGQGLERYF,TGTGCCAGCAGTGTCTCTACGGGACAGGGCTTGGAACGGTACTTC
NA,TRBJ1-1,once,TRBV9,CASSADDSRTEAFF,TGTGCCAGCAGCGCAGATGACAGTAGGACTGAAGCTTTCTTT
NA,TRBJ2-7,NA,TRBV2,CASSRDYPIYEQYF,TGTGCCAGCAGTCGGGATTACCCCATCTACGAGCAGTACTTC
TRBD1,TRBJ2-1,NA,TRBV30,CAWSKNPGTGVKNEQFF,TGTGCCTGGAGCAAAAACCCCGGGACAGGGGTAAAGAATGAGCAGTTCTTC
NA,TRBJ2-7,few,TRBV27,CASSFGGGAIPHEQYF,TGTGCCAGCAGTTTTGGGGGGGGCGCGATCCCCCACGAGCAGTACTTC
NA,TRBJ1-5,NA,TRBV10-2,CASSPRQTYQPQHF,TGCGCCAGCAGCCCGAGACAGACCTATCAGCCCCAGCATTTT
NA,TRBJ2-2,NA,TRBV5-1,CASSLGVTGELFF,TGCGCCAGCAGCTTAGGGGTCACCGGGGAGCTGTTTTTT
NA,TRBJ1-5,NA,TRBV2,CASRGGSQPQHF,TGTGCCAGCAGGGGGGGAAGTCAGCCCCAGCATTTT
TRBD1,TRBJ1-3,NA,TRBV9,CASSSTGGSGNTIYF,TGTGCCAGCAGCTCCACAGGGGGCTCCGGAAACACCATATATTTT
TRBD2,TRBJ2-7,NA,TRBV7-8,CASSRKERLAGGPFYEQYF,TGTGCCAGCAGCCGGAAAGAAAGACTAGCGGGAGGGCCCTTCTACGAGCAGTACTTC
NA,TRBJ1-1,NA,TRBV6-1,CASGAPATEAFF,TGTGCCTCAGGGGCCCCTGCCACTGAAGCTTTCTTT
TRBD2,TRBJ2-5,NA,TRBV2,CASSDRTSRETQYF,TGTGCCAGCAGCGACCGGACTAGCCGTGAGACCCAGTACTTC
TRBD1,TRBJ2-7,NA,TRBV5-1,CASSLDGTGRGEQYF,TGCGCCAGCAGCTTGGATGGGACAGGGAGGGGTGAGCAGTACTTC
NA,TRBJ1-1,few,TRBV19,CASSWASLNTEAFF,TGTGCCAGTAGTTGGGCCAGTTTGAACACTGAAGCTTTCTTT
TRBD1,TRBJ1-2,NA,TRBV30,CAWSVGQGRGYTF,TGTGCCTGGAGTGTAGGACAGGGTCGTGGCTACACCTTC
NA,TRBJ1-3,NA,TRBV5-6,CASSLLSGGSSGNTIYF,TGTGCCAGCAGCTTACTCTCGGGAGGGAGCTCTGGAAACACCATATATTTT
TRBD1,TRBJ2-1,NA,TRBV29-1,CSVEGRGRVNEQFF,TGCAGCGTTGAAGGCAGGGGGCGAGTAAATGAGCAGTTCTTC
TRBD2,TRBJ2-5,NA,TRBV6-1,CASRLLAGGVETQYF,TGTGCCAGCAGGCTACTAGCGGGAGGGGTAGAGACCCAGTACTTC
NA,TRBJ2-7,few,TRBV5-1,CASSLVVSQNEQYF,TGCGCCAGCAGCTTGGTGGTCAGTCAAAACGAGCAGTACTTC
NA,TRBJ2-1,NA,TRBV2,CASSLDPLEQFF,TGTGCCAGCAGCCTAGACCCCCTCGAGCAGTTCTTC
TRBD1,TRBJ2-5,NA,TRBV11-3,CASSTGTGVEETQYF,TGTGCCAGCAGCACCGGGACAGGGGTAGAAGAGACCCAGTACTTC
NA,TRBJ2-1,NA,TRBV5-1,CASSLTTGSPYYEQFF,TGCGCCAGCAGCCTTACGACAGGCAGTCCCTACTATGAGCAGTTCTTC
NA,TRBJ1-2,few,TRBV2,CASSDSRGVDYGYTF,TGTGCCAGCAGTGATTCCCGGGGGGTGGACTATGGCTACACCTTC
TRBD1,TRBJ1-2,NA,TRBV6-6,CASSSGQGGDGGGYTF,TGTGCCAGCAGTTCGGGACAGGGGGGGGATGGAGGTGGCTACACCTTC
NA,TRBJ2-3,NA,TRBV7-9,CASSSFGAGPSRDTQYF,TGTGCCAGCAGCTCGTTCGGGGCGGGACCTTCCAGGGATACGCAGTATTTT
NA,TRBJ1-5,NA,TRBV6-1,CASSAQGNQPQHF,TGTGCCAGCAGTGCACAGGGCAATCAGCCCCAGCATTTT
NA,TRBJ2-5,NA,TRBV6-5,CASSSPGDQETQYF,TGTGCCAGCAGTTCCCCGGGAGACCAAGAGACCCAGTACTTC